What follows describes a single T cell receptor beta chain. What it binds is not known. The record originates from a study of cytomegalovirus exposure and HLA in healthy donors. The overall study: Prior work identified around 120 million unique TCR beta sequences in 150 million to 200 million T cells.

It was with 60 Vbeta and 13 Jbeta primers that the PCR ran. The protocol was immunoSEQ multiplex PCR, while the TCRdb copy is restricted to in-frame clones and leaves out a portion. The sample yields approximately 140,000 clones, around 69% seen once. General study points: The investigators catalogued 150 to 200 TCR beta chains as cytomegalovirus-associated.

Each of the donors was a healthy bone marrow donor. The junction had 4 bases not matched to a gene; V was cut back by 7 bases and J by 4 bases. Germline V lookup: CDR1 MNHEY, CDR2 SVGAGI. The CDR3 covers 13 residues. What was sequenced was PBMCs. This clonotype was obtained from a human donor in good health. The genes are TRBV6-5 and TRBJ2-7; 10 bases fit TRBD2. CDR3 DNA sequence: TGTGCCAGCATGGTAGCGGGGGGTTACGAGCAGTACTTC. It yields the protein CASMVAGGYEQYF.